This T cell receptor (beta chain) was captured by sequencing in a study of cytomegalovirus exposure and HLA in healthy donors (dated by TCRdb to 2016 to 2017). For the wider study: In an earlier analysis of under 600 of the donors, 250 to 350 Gb of sequence data and 95 million to 130 million unique TCR beta sequences from about 190 million T cells were reported. HLA typing covered class I and class II loci at four-digit resolution. In an earlier analysis of a few hundred of the donors, high-throughput TCR beta sequencing was used to judge whether each TCR beta V gene segment behaved as functional or pseudogenic. A later analysis re-examined previously published TCR beta repertoires from more than 650 donors and added high-resolution HLA genotyping to investigate patterns of TCR occurrence. Among the roughly 400 genotyped donors, approximately 76% belonged to the genetic ancestry cluster associated with self-reported Caucasian donors. The study combined high-throughput TCR immunosequencing, statistical association of individual TCRs with disease status, and machine learning to predict cytomegalovirus infection status. Alongside the repertoire data, information on donor age, sex, ethnicity and CMV serostatus was compiled. An early release that covered some 630 HLA-typed donors contained approximately 300 gigabases of sequencing data and tens of millions of unique TCR sequences. The later analysis used no new phenotypic data to find candidate immune exposures, relying instead on TCR beta sequences and their occurrence across donors. Among 300 to 450 genotyped donors of the cohort, an average of 235,054 unique TCR beta nucleotide sequences were sequenced per donor, roughly a sixth of them non-productive. A later genetic analysis took genome-wide SNP genotypes for about three fifths of the roughly 700 donors and used that subset as a discovery cohort. The T cell repertoires of under 750 subjects were profiled by immunosequencing and related to cytomegalovirus serostatus. The aim of the study was to test whether cataloging public T cell receptors could identify signatures of past pathogen exposure. The number of typed donors differed by locus: 629-630 for A, B, C, DRB1 and DQB1; some 500 for DQA1; about 600 for DPA1; and 400 to 480 for DPB1. A few DR-DQ haplotypes were treated as single units for association and clustering because of strong linkage in the cohort. Besides the first cohort of around 670 subjects, a separate validation cohort made up of 95 to 150 different subjects was used. All discovery cohort repertoires had been generated on a single sequencing platform.

From the cysteine up to the phenylalanine, the CDR3 has a length of 17 residues. Just the 51-base CDR3 DNA is kept, in frame starting at base 1. V is clipped by 4 bases and J by 2 bases, and the sequence between their germline boundaries is 18 bases long. As encoded in the germline V gene, CDR1 is LGHNA while CDR2 is YNFKEQ. The cohort comprised some 730 healthy bone marrow donors. At the time of sampling, every cohort member was nominally healthy, though immune exposures that went unrecorded were likely present. The donor tested CMV seronegative and was one of the 352 seronegative cohort members. Each donor provided a peripheral blood sample, and peripheral blood mononuclear cells were used for TCR beta sequencing. The Qiagen DNeasy Blood Extraction Kit was used to extract genomic DNA from the blood cell samples. Libraries came from the immunoSEQ multiplex PCR assay. The multiplex PCR relied on a mix of 60 forward primers for TCR Vbeta segments and 13 reverse primers for TCR Jbeta segments. The CDR3 region of rearranged TCR beta genes was amplified from genomic DNA with a multiplex PCR assay. On the Illumina HiSeq System, the amplified TCR beta libraries were sequenced as 87-base-pair reads. The paper's processing steps were these. A later analysis counted some 80 million unique TCR beta chains across the 700 or so repertoires, and around 9.9 million of these chains were shared by at least two donors. Raw reads were error-corrected and collapsed into unique sequences with a nearest-neighbor algorithm that merged closely related sequences to remove PCR and sequencing errors. To assign V, D and J gene segments, CDR3 sequences were aligned to IMGT reference sequences. For a sequence to be retained, at least a six-nucleotide match to both a V gene segment and a J gene segment was required. Rearrangements were called productive when the CDR3 lacked stop codons and stayed in frame with V and J; all others were non-productive. Following IMGT convention, CDR3 was defined as the stretch from the second conserved V-encoded cysteine to the conserved J-encoded phenylalanine. The earlier analysis of more than 450 of the donors excluded sequences that lacked an unambiguous match to a single V gene segment. An earlier analysis of a few hundred of the donors called V segments functional above 56.7% productive rearrangements and segregating when the between-donor standard deviation exceeded 5%. A statistical classification framework was built to diagnose cytomegalovirus status from the catalog of TCR beta chain sequences. A later analysis assigned V and J genes by comparing TCR nucleotide sequences with IMGT/GENE-DB human TR gene sequences. The TCRdist pipeline was used in a later analysis to assign CDR3 sequences and most-parsimonious VDJ recombination scenarios. A later analysis defined each TCR beta chain by its CDR3 amino acid sequence plus V-gene family, and excluded reads lacking a unique V-gene family. In a later analysis, 500 to 700 highly shared, low-generation-probability nucleotide sequences were removed to address suspected cross-contamination and a sequencing artifact. A later analysis calculated a clonal expansion index for each public chain from normalized within-repertoire ranks of inferred template counts. In a later analysis, generation probabilities were computed with a VDJ recombination model fitted to out-of-frame rearrangements, and the resulting probabilities were checked against IGoR. Hypergeometric tests were used in a later analysis to score TCR-TCR, TCR-HLA and TCR-CMV co-occurrence, with a repertoire-size bias correction applied to the TCR pairs. False discovery rates were estimated in a later analysis by permuting HLA or CMV assignments 20 times. A later analysis grouped co-occurring TCRs with DBSCAN, adding TCRdist sequence similarity when clustering within HLA-allele-positive subsets. Co-occurrence clustering excluded repertoires with fewer than 30,000 or more than 120,000 public chains, plus five with anomalous nucleotide sharing. As stored in TCRdb, this immuneACCESS dataset retains in-frame rearrangements with V and J assigned. A fraction of the clones does not appear; measured against another copy, unresolved V genes explain less than half of the discrepancy, and the remainder lacks a known reason. V, J and clone size reflect that table, while D and trimming were determined from the DNA. This sample holds around 150,000 clones; around four fifths were observed only once. 2% to 2.5% of the sample lies in the top ten.

With regard to this clone: No cognate antigen has been identified for it. Within one base of it there is no much larger clone, and no base qualities were kept.

Beyond this particular receptor, the publication reports: According to a later analysis, parvovirus B19, influenza, CMV and Epstein-Barr virus appeared linked to several top co-occurrence clusters. A later analysis found that HLA-associated TCR beta chains were more clonally expanded and had lower generation probabilities than equally common non-associated chains. Most TCR sequences were observed very rarely across donors, whereas some public TCRs were present in many individuals. Cytomegalovirus status was reported to be diagnosed by the classifier with high specificity and sensitivity in both the original and validation cohorts. Some IMGT-functional V segments, including TRBV6-2 and TRBV6-3, could not be distinguished by the 87-base-pair reads and were therefore excluded. Because some donors lacked HLA typing at each locus, the association tests relied only on the typed subset. An association between a missense DCLRE1C variant and V-gene and J-gene trimming of TCR beta chains was found in a later genetic analysis and replicated in an independent cohort. In an earlier analysis of some 640 of the donors, most TCR beta V segments were observed in productive rearrangements about 87% or about 30% of the time, broadly matching IMGT annotations. Three of the identified cytomegalovirus-associated TCR beta chains were confirmed in vitro to be specific for cytomegalovirus antigens. A later analysis found that most CMV-associated TCR beta chains appeared HLA-restricted, with HLA associations seemingly driven largely by CMV exposure. A later genetic analysis reported fewer N-insertions in productive TCRs among donors in an Asian-associated ancestry cluster than the roughly 650-donor mean. Immune exposure information for the cohort was limited to CMV serostatus. According to the authors, the approach could potentially be generalized to other disease states and immunological phenotypes. The earlier analysis of approximately 590 of the donors excluded approximately 15 rarely observed V segments, including chromosome 9 orphons, because counts were too low. A cluster of highly shared sequence variants was judged likely to represent a technical artifact of the sequencing pipeline. Correlated functional status among segregating V segments might be attributable to linkage disequilibrium, but an unknown experimental factor could not be ruled out. In a later analysis, some 18,000 TCR beta sequences were associated with specific HLA alleles at a false discovery rate of 0.05. In this cohort, only TCR beta chains were sequenced, and detectable features were limited by the absence of alpha or paired-chain data. When HLA alleles, especially DR and DQ, strongly co-occurred, attributing TCR associations to individual alleles was difficult. Roughly uniform sequencing depth across donors was assumed in presence/absence analyses, although this assumption may not hold. The study listed 164 TCR beta chains as associated with cytomegalovirus. In a later analysis, TCR association rates were found to vary across HLA loci, with the most associated TCRs seen for DRB1 alleles and the fewest for HLA-C alleles. A further reported finding was that TCR beta sequences accurately predicted the HLA-A and HLA-B alleles for most subjects in the first cohort.

The receptor was derived from a man younger than 40 in good health and CMV-seronegative. The chain was built from TRBV4-2 and TRBJ1-3; TRBD1 is a weak D gene call, 6 bases matching. What was sequenced was PBMCs. The CDR3 is CASSLRPSGDPGNTIYF. The bases read TGTGCCAGCAGCCTTCGTCCCTCAGGGGACCCTGGAAACACCATATATTTT.